These T cell receptor beta chains were read from a single sample in a study of shared clonotypes between healthy human individuals. Measured with immunoSEQ multiplex PCR; TCRdb has only the in-frame clones, and not every one. The data show 1.4 million to 1.5 million clones, more than 95% seen once. What was sequenced was naive CD4+ T cells sorted from blood. The source of these receptors is a man aged 25-45 years in good health. Both conserved end residues are part of each CDR3. A D gene is named only where the DNA matches it firmly. Not every row has a clone size; where given, it reads once, few, many or a size class.

CDR3 protein,CDR3 DNA,V gene,D gene,clone size,J gene
CASSPRSGTGDNEQFF,TGTGCCAGCTCACCACGGAGCGGGACAGGGGACAATGAGCAGTTCTTC,TRBV18,TRBD1,once,TRBJ2-1
CASSLGPLAEPQHF,TGCGCCAGCAGCTTGGGGCCCTTAGCTGAGCCCCAGCATTTT,TRBV5-1,NA,NA,TRBJ1-5
CASSPRTATMNTEAFF,TGTGCCAGCTCACCGCGGACAGCCACCATGAACACTGAAGCTTTCTTT,TRBV18,NA,NA,TRBJ1-1
CASSQDPRARDNEQFF,TGCGCCAGCAGCCAAGATCCCCGGGCCCGTGACAATGAGCAGTTCTTC,TRBV4-1,NA,NA,TRBJ2-1
CASSWSGTGYGNTIYF,TGTGCCAGCAGCTGGTCCGGGACAGGGTACGGAAACACCATATATTTT,TRBV13,TRBD1,NA,TRBJ1-3
CASSPLTRSFYNEQFF,TGTGCCAGCAGTCCCCTGACTCGTAGCTTCTACAATGAGCAGTTCTTC,TRBV27,NA,NA,TRBJ2-1
CASSPEARGQPQHF,TGTGCCAGCTCACCCGAGGCGCGCGGTCAGCCCCAGCATTTT,TRBV18,NA,NA,TRBJ1-5
CASTGGADKNIQYF,TGTGCCAGCACCGGGGGAGCCGACAAAAACATTCAGTACTTC,TRBV2,NA,NA,TRBJ2-4
CASSRGFGAFF,TGTGCCAGTAGTCGGGGGTTCGGAGCTTTCTTT,TRBV19,NA,NA,TRBJ1-1
CASSLGEWENTEAFF,TGCGCCAGCAGCTTGGGCGAGTGGGAGAACACTGAAGCTTTCTTT,TRBV5-1,NA,NA,TRBJ1-1
CARPGDYEQYF,TGTGCCAGGCCCGGGGACTACGAGCAGTACTTC,TRBV2,NA,NA,TRBJ2-7
CASSQEPSRGEKLFF,TGTGCCAGCAGCCAAGAACCCAGCCGTGGTGAAAAACTGTTTTTT,TRBV4-2,NA,once,TRBJ1-4
CASSDLGTRGPPDTQYF,TGTGCCAGCAGCGACCTGGGGACTCGGGGCCCCCCAGATACGCAGTATTTT,TRBV9,NA,NA,TRBJ2-3
CASSYLVGLAEGGSYEQYF,TGTGCCAGCAGCTACCTCGTAGGACTAGCGGAAGGGGGGTCCTACGAGCAGTACTTC,TRBV7-9,TRBD2,once,TRBJ2-7
CASSEEAGRGYTF,TGCGCCAGCAGCGAGGAGGCAGGGAGGGGCTACACCTTC,TRBV5-1,NA,NA,TRBJ1-2
CASSSSGSGGSSYNEQFF,TGTGCCAGCAGCTCATCGGGTAGCGGGGGTAGCTCCTACAATGAGCAGTTCTTC,TRBV7-9,TRBD2,once,TRBJ2-1
CASTTYAGTPAGSFF,TGTGCCAGCACTACGTACGCCGGGACCCCCGCGGGGTCCTTCTTC,TRBV28,NA,once,TRBJ2-7
CASSSPRGGSTGELFF,TGCGCCAGCAGCTCCCCCCGGGGTGGTAGCACCGGGGAGCTGTTTTTT,TRBV5-1,NA,NA,TRBJ2-2
CASSFLFQGSNTGELFF,TGTGCCAGCAGCTTCCTCTTTCAGGGGTCGAACACCGGGGAGCTGTTTTTT,TRBV11-1,NA,once,TRBJ2-2
CASTLLTDHTGELFF,TGTGCCAGCACCTTGCTGACAGATCACACCGGGGAGCTGTTTTTT,TRBV7-8,NA,NA,TRBJ2-2
CASCRTGGAWSNQPQHF,TGCGCCAGTTGTCGGACAGGGGGCGCTTGGAGCAATCAGCCCCAGCATTTT,TRBV10-1,TRBD1,NA,TRBJ1-5
CASRTLQGQGIRGYTF,TGTGCCAGCAGGACATTACAGGGACAGGGGATCAGGGGCTACACCTTC,TRBV2,TRBD1,NA,TRBJ1-2
CASRQETQYF,TGTGCCAGCAGGCAAGAGACCCAGTACTTC,TRBV2,NA,NA,TRBJ2-5
CASSLQPDQPQHF,TGTGCCAGCAGTTTGCAGCCCGATCAGCCCCAGCATTTT,TRBV27,NA,NA,TRBJ1-5
CASSDSSGNTIYF,TGTGCCAGCAGTGACAGCTCTGGAAACACCATATATTTT,TRBV6-1,NA,NA,TRBJ1-3
CASSLGRVNGYTF,TGTGCCAGCAGTTTAGGCAGGGTGAATGGCTACACCTTC,TRBV28,NA,NA,TRBJ1-2
CASSYLYGYEQYF,TGTGCCAGCAGTTACCTTTACGGCTACGAGCAGTACTTC,TRBV6-5,NA,NA,TRBJ2-7
CASSEFGAQHF,TGTGCCAGCAGTGAATTTGGGGCCCAGCATTTT,TRBV6-1,NA,NA,TRBJ1-5
CASSVGGGGIYEQFF,TGTGCCAGCAGCGTAGGAGGGGGAGGGATATATGAGCAGTTCTTC,TRBV9,NA,NA,TRBJ2-1
CASRSGGTSRNEQFF,TGTGCCAGCAGAAGTGGGGGGACTAGCCGTAATGAGCAGTTCTTC,TRBV5-4,TRBD2,NA,TRBJ2-1
CASSLASSWADTQYF,TGCGCCAGCAGCTTGGCGTCTAGTTGGGCAGATACGCAGTATTTT,TRBV5-1,NA,NA,TRBJ2-3
CATLRSGAGRTSYNEQFF,TGTGCCACCCTTCGATCGGGGGCTGGCAGGACATCCTACAATGAGCAGTTCTTC,TRBV28,NA,NA,TRBJ2-1
CASSRSPRNTEAFF,TGTGCCAGCAGCCGTTCCCCACGGAACACTGAAGCTTTCTTT,TRBV11-2,NA,once,TRBJ1-1
CASSQFSRGRAQTDTQYF,TGCGCCAGCAGCCAATTCTCGCGCGGGAGGGCACAGACAGATACGCAGTATTTT,TRBV4-3,TRBD2,NA,TRBJ2-3
CASSPKSAYEQYF,TGTGCCAGCTCACCAAAGTCTGCCTACGAGCAGTACTTC,TRBV18,NA,NA,TRBJ2-7